The present T cell receptor beta chain was sequenced within a study of cytomegalovirus exposure and HLA in healthy donors. Concerning this clone itself: Antigen: not known.

Donors were nominally healthy when sampled, though unrecorded immune exposures were likely. Germline V gene lookup returns CDR1 SGDLS and CDR2 YYNGEE. Germline trimming cut 0 bases from V and 4 bases from J; bases unmatched to any gene: 4. CDR3 length: 14 amino acids. Amplification used 60 Vbeta primers and 13 Jbeta primers. Assay used: immunoSEQ multiplex PCR; TCRdb lists only in-frame clones, some missing. The repertoire includes about 180,000 clones, roughly four fifths of them detected once, and around 5% sits in the top ten. Study findings and constraints: Both high specificity and high sensitivity reportedly marked the classifier's diagnosis of cytomegalovirus status. Earlier analysis looked at TCR beta V segments, and most were productive about 90% or about 30% of the time.

The genes are TRBV9 and TRBJ2-7; 7 bases are shared with TRBD1. Sequences were obtained from PBMCs. This receptor was obtained from a man in his late teens or twenties in good health and CMV-seronegative. CDR3 sequence (DNA): TGTGCCAGCAGCGTAGGGGGCAGGGGGTACGAGCAGTACTTC. Amino acid sequence: CASSVGGRGYEQYF.